Below are 28 T cell receptor beta chains sequenced from a single sample in a study of regulatory T cells in long-lasting Graves disease. To make TCR beta libraries, researchers used iRepertoire HTBI primers and Arm-PCR of CDR3 regions. From the multiplex PCR reads, TCRdb called clonotypes with MiXCR, one entry per CDR3 protein. The data hold 300,000 to 400,000 distinct CDR3 sequences, with 15% to 20% observed a single time. As for time point: newly diagnosed GD, antithyroid drugs for less than 3 months. The authors made the TCR library using RNA they extracted from PBMCs. These data were likewise used in another study, on T cells in Graves' hyperthyroidism and ophthalmopathy.

Specimen: peripheral blood mononuclear cells (PBMCs), collected at new diagnosis, from a patient treated with antithyroid drugs. The source of these receptors is a man aged 35 to 55 with Graves disease.

With respect to this clonotype: A much larger clone sits a single nucleotide away, making a read error possible. The chain carries TRBV19 and TRBJ1-1; TRBD1 is a possible D gene (5 bases). The CDR3 has 13 amino acids. Germline CDR1 reads LNHDA; CDR2 reads SQIVND (reference sequence). The CDR3 loop reads CSSSARDRRQAFF. The CDR3 DNA reads as TGTTCCAGTAGTGCCAGGGACCGACGACAAGCTTTCTTT. Combining the CDR3 with reference TRBV19 and TRBJ1-1 gives the whole variable domain DGGITQSPKYLFRKEGQNVTLSCEQNLNHDAMYWYRQDPGQGLRLIYYSQIVNDFQKGDIAEGYSVSREKKESFPLTVTSAQKNPTAFYLCSSSARDRRQAFFGQGTRLTVV.

This clonotype showed up just a few times. The chain carries TRBV5-4 and TRBJ2-1; 15 nucleotides match TRBD2. V gave up 4 bases and J gave up 6 bases; unmatched junction bases: 11. The V gene's germline CDR1 is SGHNT and CDR2 YYREEE (reference sequence). This CDR3 has 18 amino acids. The CDR3 region is CASSPGLAGGLRPNEQFF. DNA of the CDR3: TGTGCCAGCAGCCCCGGACTAGCGGGGGGGCTACGACCCAATGAGCAGTTCTTC.

The rearrangement uses TRBV4-1 and TRBJ2-4; D is possibly TRBD2 (6 bases). CDR3 size: 16 residues. The V and J ends lost 3 bases and 4 bases respectively, with 16 bases between them. Germline CDR1 MGHRA, CDR2 YSYEKL. The CDR3 here is CASSQGSLAEKNIQYF. The CDR3 DNA is TGCGCCAGCAGCCAGGGATCCTTAGCGGAGAAAAACATTCAGTACTTC.

Only a few counts were recorded for this clonotype. A far larger clone is one nucleotide away, so this likely arose from a read error. V usage is TRBV9 and J usage is TRBJ1-1; 11 nucleotides match TRBD1. CDR1 and CDR2 from the germline V gene are SGDLS and YYNGEE. This CDR3 is built from 16 residues. This CDR3 is CASSLGRDRGYTEASF. Here the CDR3 DNA reads TGTGCCAGCAGTTTAGGCCGGGACAGGGGGTACACTGAAGCTTCCTTT.

This chain connects TRBV12-3 or TRBV12-4 to TRBJ2-5; no reliable D call. Between the trimmed V and J ends, which lost 3 bases and 5 bases, there was a span of 7 bases. The CDR3 contains 12 residues. CDR3 bases: TGTGCCAGCAGTTTTTTGGTGGAGACCCAGTACTTC. Its translation is CASSFLVETQYF.

V gene TRBV20-1 combines with J gene TRBJ1-4, with a possible D match to TRBD1 (6 bases). This CDR3 has 12 amino acids. V was cut by 3 bases and J by 8 bases, with 10 bases left in between. Looked up from germline, CDR1 is DFQATT and CDR2 is SNEGSKA (reference sequence). The DNA for the CDR3 is TGCAGTGCTAGCAGGGGTTTGGAAAAACTGTTTTTT. Its protein product is CSASRGLEKLFF.

About this clonotype itself: A far larger clone differs by one base, so this is likely a read error. J is TRBJ2-3 and V is TRBV11-1, with a weak D call TRBD1 (6 bases). Trimming stripped 5 bases from V and 4 bases from J, with 16 bases between. Germline V lookup: CDR1 SGHAT, CDR2 FQDESV (reference sequence). The CDR3 consists of 15 residues. The CDR3 DNA follows: TGTGCCAGCAGCCAAGCCAGGGGCGGCGCAGATACGCAGTATTTT. Amino acid sequence: CASSQARGGADTQYF.

This clonotype was recorded many times. The chain's CDR3 is CASSFGGAGTDTQYF. DNA for the CDR3: TGTGCCAGCAGCTTCGGGGGGGCGGGCACAGATACGCAGTATTTT. The V gene is TRBV3-1, the J gene TRBJ2-3, with TRBD2 identical over 8 bases. CDR1 is LGHDT, CDR2 YNNKEL, per germline (reference sequence). The V gene end was trimmed by 5 bases and the J gene end by 1 base; junction bases not matched to a gene: 5. The CDR3 contains 15 residues.

The table lists this clonotype with many counts. The chain couples TRBV7-2 to TRBJ2-3; TRBD1 aligns across 7 bases. Germline CDR1 is SGHTA and CDR2 is FQGNSA. The CDR3 totals 14 residues. V was pared by 3 bases and J by 4 bases, with 4 bases of the junction left unmatched. CDR3 sequence: CASSFTGEPDTQYF. DNA for the CDR3: TGTGCCAGCAGCTTTACAGGGGAACCAGATACGCAGTATTTT.

V gene TRBV5-1 combines with J gene TRBJ1-1; TRBD1 is a possible D gene (6 bases). Germline V CDR1 and CDR2: SGHRS, YFSETQ. Trimming shortened V by 5 bases and J by 4 bases, and 12 bases separated the two germline ends. There are 13 residues in the CDR3. As DNA, the CDR3 is TGCGCCAGCAGAGGCACAGGGCCCACTGAAGCTTTCTTT. It codes for CASRGTGPTEAFF.

This clonotype was seen at least ten times. The chain has TRBV5-1 and TRBJ2-5; no definite D call. This CDR3 is built from 14 residues. Per germline, CDR1 SGHRS and CDR2 YFSETQ. V was trimmed by 6 bases and J by 2 bases, leaving 14 bases between them. Here the CDR3 reads CASTPFTVQETQYF. The CDR3 DNA is TGCGCCAGCACCCCCTTTACAGTACAAGAGACCCAGTACTTC.

This clonotype showed up many times. The chain links TRBV6-5 to TRBJ1-1, with 8 bases that match TRBD1. The CDR3 covers 15 residues. The junction had 4 bases not matched to a gene; V was cut back by 3 bases and J by 1 base. Germline CDR1 is MNHEY and CDR2 is SVGAGI. The CDR3, as DNA: TGTGCCAGCAGTTATTTTGGACAGGGGAACACTGAAGCTTTCTTT. This encodes CASSYFGQGNTEAFF.

This clonotype was seen repeatedly, ten times or more. The V and J genes are TRBV6-1 and TRBJ2-7, with TRBD2 matching 14 bases. V was pared by 7 bases and J by 2 bases, with 4 bases of the junction left unmatched. The germline V gene encodes CDR1 MNHNS and CDR2 SASEGT. The CDR3 covers 15 residues. The CDR3 region is CASIGTSGGTYEQYF. The CDR3, as DNA: TGTGCCAGCATTGGGACTAGCGGGGGAACCTACGAGCAGTACTTC.

There are many counts of this clonotype. This chain joins TRBV20-1 and TRBJ2-5; D possibly corresponds to TRBD1 (5 bases). Trimming removed 6 bases at V and 4 bases at J, with 18 bases between. The CDR3 length is 14 residues. Germline CDR1 reads DFQATT; CDR2 reads SNEGSKA (reference sequence). The CDR3 region is CSATTTSGSETQYF. CDR3 bases: TGCAGTGCAACCACAACCTCAGGGTCAGAGACCCAGTACTTC.

The table lists this clonotype with many counts. The V gene is TRBV18, the J gene TRBJ2-2; perhaps D is TRBD1 or TRBD2 (5 bases each). The CDR3 totals 16 residues. Trimming took 3 bases from V and 4 from J, leaving 15 bases between them. Germline loops: CDR1 KGHSH, CDR2 LQKENI. The CDR3 sequence is CASSPPGPLTTGELFF. For the CDR3, the DNA is TGTGCCAGCTCACCTCCGGGACCCCTTACCACCGGGGAGCTGTTTTTT.

The chain employs TRBV20-1 and TRBJ1-5, with D possibly TRBD1 on 6 matching bases. The V end was cut by 3 bases, the J end by 7 bases, with 13 bases between. The germline CDR1 and CDR2 sequences are DFQATT and SNEGSKA (reference sequence). The length of the CDR3 is 13 residues. This chain's CDR3 is CSASPQGKQPQHF. Here the CDR3 DNA reads TGCAGTGCTAGCCCCCAGGGGAAACAGCCCCAGCATTTT.

The CDR3, as DNA: TGTGCCAGCAGCCAAGGAGGCCTGGCAGATACGCAGTATTTT. Its protein product is CASSQGGLADTQYF. The chain carries TRBV12-3 or TRBV12-4 and TRBJ2-3, with D tentatively TRBD2 (5 bases). The CDR3 loop spans 14 amino acids. The V end lost 6 bases, the J end lost 4 bases, and 14 bases lay between the germline ends.

This clonotype came up many times. The gene calls are TRBV20-1 and TRBJ2-7, with 9 positions matching TRBD2. CDR3 length: 14 residues. Unmatched junction bases numbered 5, after V lost 1 base and J lost 4 bases. Germline V gives CDR1 DFQATT, CDR2 SNEGSKA (reference sequence). The chain's CDR3 is CSARGGGGAYEQYF. The CDR3 DNA is TGCAGTGCTAGAGGGGGCGGGGGGGCGTACGAGCAGTACTTC.

This clonotype was found a few times. V usage is TRBV6-2 or TRBV6-3 and J usage is TRBJ1-4, with 9 positions matching TRBD1. V lost 5 bases and J lost 6; bases outside the gene matches: 7. The CDR3 runs to 15 residues. Germline assignment: CDR1 MNHEY and CDR2 SVGEGT. Written as DNA, the CDR3 is TGTGCCAGCAGTACCGGGACAGGGTATCATGAAAAACTGTTTTTT. Its protein product is CASSTGTGYHEKLFF.

This clonotype showed up many times. This chain connects TRBV27 to TRBJ1-4; TRBD1 agrees at 9 bases. J gave up 7 bases and V 3 bases, and 3 bases lay outside the gene matches. Germline CDR1 reads MNHEY; CDR2 reads SMNVEV (reference sequence). The CDR3 length is 14 residues. The CDR3 reads CASSFGTGPEKLFF. Written as DNA, the CDR3 is TGTGCCAGCAGTTTCGGGACAGGGCCTGAAAAACTGTTTTTT.

The J gene is TRBJ1-6, the V gene TRBV27; TRBD1 agrees at 7 bases. V shed 3 bases and J 6 bases; nucleotides not matched to a gene: 8. The CDR3 loop spans 16 amino acids. Per germline, CDR1 MNHEY and CDR2 SMNVEV (reference sequence). The CDR3 loop reads CASSFKGALSNSPLHF. The CDR3 nucleotides read TGTGCCAGCAGTTTCAAGGGGGCGCTTAGTAATTCACCCCTCCACTTT.

This clonotype occurred many times. This chain joins TRBV28 and TRBJ1-5; D remains ambiguous. The CDR3 covers 15 residues. CDR1 is MDHEN and CDR2 is SYDVKM in the germline V gene. V gave up 3 bases and J gave up 5 bases, with 14 bases separating them. The CDR3 DNA reads TGTGCCAGCAGTTTCACGGGAGGGCGGCATCAGCCCCAGCATTTT. Protein sequence: CASSFTGGRHQPQHF.

The table lists this clonotype with many counts. The chain joins TRBV12-3 or TRBV12-4 to TRBJ2-5; 8 bases line up with TRBD1. The length of the CDR3 is 15 residues. With 7 bases clipped from V and 4 bases from J, the junction kept 11 bases outside the gene matches. The CDR3 nucleotides are TGTGCCAGCACGGCCTCCGGACAGGGATCAGAGACCCAGTACTTC. Its protein product is CASTASGQGSETQYF.

This clonotype was counted at least ten times. The chain is built from TRBV7-9 and TRBJ2-3; weak D call: TRBD2 (6 bases). Looked up from germline, CDR1 is SEHNR and CDR2 is FQNEAQ (reference sequence). This CDR3 region has 15 residues. V lost 3 bases and J lost 5, with 15 bases in between. The CDR3 region is CASSFRASEEDTQYF. CDR3 DNA: TGTGCCAGCAGCTTTCGGGCTAGCGAGGAAGATACGCAGTATTTT.

The chain links TRBV5-1 to TRBJ2-2; 8 bases are a match to TRBD1. V was clipped by 4 bases and J by 5 bases; unmatched bases: 7. The CDR3 is 15 amino acids. CDR1 SGHRS and CDR2 YFSETQ come from the germline V gene. DNA for the CDR3: TGCGCCAGCAGCGGACAGGGTAGTGGGACCGGGGAGCTGTTTTTT. This sequence encodes CASSGQGSGTGELFF.

The chain recombines TRBV12-5 with TRBJ2-1; 15 nucleotides align to TRBD2. The V gene end was trimmed by 6 bases and the J gene end by 4 bases; junction bases not matched to a gene: 4. CDR1 and CDR2 from the germline V gene are LGHNT and FRNRAP. The CDR3 sequence is 16 residues long. The DNA of the CDR3 is TGTGCTAGTGGGTGGACTAGCGGGGGGGGATACAATGAGCAGTTCTTC. It codes for CASGWTSGGGYNEQFF.

This clonotype was seen a few times. This chain joins TRBV20-1 and TRBJ2-7; 7 positions agree with TRBD2. The CDR3 covers 12 residues. V lost 5 bases, J lost 6 bases, and 7 bases stayed unmatched. CDR1 is DFQATT and CDR2 is SNEGSKA in the germline V gene (reference sequence). CDR3 sequence reads: CSASRGGGEQYF. CDR3 sequence (DNA): TGCAGTGCTTCCCGCGGGGGTGGCGAGCAGTACTTC.

This clonotype was observed many times. The chain recombines TRBV5-1 with TRBJ2-3; no firm D call. V was shortened by 4 bases and J by 0 bases, with 15 bases between the two germline ends. In germline, CDR1 is SGHRS, CDR2 YFSETQ. This CDR3 is 16 amino acids long. The CDR3 nucleotides are TGCGCCAGCAGCATCCCTCCGGGCCGGAGCACAGATACGCAGTATTTT. Its translation is CASSIPPGRSTDTQYF.